What follows is one T cell receptor (beta chain) and its context. As for time point: baseline pretreatment blood. The treatment here: 15 Gy SBRT to primary tumor, nephrectomy 4 weeks later. This specimen comes from a study of radiation and T cells in renal cell carcinoma. Study background: Nephrectomy followed 15 Gy stereotactic body radiation by 4 weeks.

The CDR3 runs to 16 residues. Germline V CDR1 and CDR2: SNHLY, FYNNEI. Trimming removed 0 bases from V and 2 bases from J, with 13 bases in between. The assay was immunoSEQ multiplex PCR, and TCRdb's table has in-frame clones only and misses some. Among 130,000 to 150,000 clones listed, roughly 84% were seen once. The input for sequencing was blood, taken from a patient whose treatment included radiotherapy and nephrectomy. The genes are TRBV2 and TRBJ2-5; possibly TRBD2 for D (6 bases). This TCR came from a woman in her fifties or sixties with renal cell carcinoma. The CDR3, as DNA: TGTGCCAGCAGTGAAGCGCTTCCGGCGGGACAAGAGACCCAGTACTTC. It translates to CASSEALPAGQETQYF.